This T cell receptor (beta chain) is drawn from a study of blood T cells in healthy people across ages. CDR1 and CDR2 from the germline V gene are DFQATT and SNEGSKA (reference sequence). The CDR3 spans 17 residues. On this clonotype itself: The junction departs from the called germline gene at one end, perhaps through a read error.

With a J-beta primer mix and a sample-barcoded 5' primer, a second PCR ran about 6 to 11 cycles. TCRdb recomputed calls from the 5' RACE reads with MiXCR, one row per CDR3 protein. The sample records about 800,000 distinct CDR3 sequences, about 46% being singletons. Sample: blood. The V and J genes are TRBV20-1 and TRBJ1-4; D ambiguous. The TCR comes from a man older than 75 in good health. DNA for the CDR3: TGCAGTGTTAGAGATGCGGGCCCCACTCCCTCGAGGGAAAAACTGTTTTTT. It codes for CSVRDAGPTPSREKLFF.